The rows below give T cell receptor beta chains drawn from one sample of a study of tumor and adjacent non-tumor tissue in lung cancer. One entry per CDR3 protein, called by TCRdb with MiXCR from the multiplex PCR reads. The table has about 200,000 distinct CDR3 sequences, about two thirds seen once. The sequencing sample was made of lung tumor tissue. The receptors stem from a man aged 55 to 70 with non-small cell lung cancer. The CDR3 runs from the conserved cysteine through the conserved F or W. Each record gives: D gene, J gene, clone size, V gene, CDR3 DNA, CDR3 protein. A D gene is named only where the DNA matches it firmly. Clone size is not always given. Where it is, it says once, few, many or a class for expanded clones.

>TRBD1|TRBJ2-2|.|TRBV12-3/TRBV12-4
TGTGCCAGCAGTCGGGCAGGGGGCAACACCGGGAAGCTGTTTTTT
CASSRAGGNTGKLFF
>TRBD2|TRBJ2-1|.|TRBV9
TGTGCCAGCAGCGTCCGAGGGGGGCTAGCGGGCGGTGAGCAGTTCTTC
CASSVRGGLAGGEQFF
>.|TRBJ1-5|.|TRBV4-3
TGCGCCAGCAGCCAAGATGGAGCACGACAGCCCCAGCATTTT
CASSQDGARQPQHF
>.|TRBJ2-7|.|TRBV6-5
TGTGCCAGCAGAGTCGACCCGAGATCCTACGAGCAGTACTTC
CASRVDPRSYEQYF
>TRBD2|TRBJ2-4|.|TRBV4-1
TGCGTCAGCAGCCGAGATAGGGGACTAGCGGGAGATAGGAACATTCAGTACTTC
CVSSRDRGLAGDRNIQYF
>TRBD2|TRBJ2-5|.|TRBV5-4
TGTGTCAGCAGCTCCGCGCTACTAGCGGAGGCCGGGGGGCCCCAGTACTTC
CVSSSALLAEAGGPQYF
>.|TRBJ1-2|.|TRBV5-1
TGCGCCAGCAGCTTGGCCGCGGGCGCCGCTAACTATGGCTACACCTTC
CASSLAAGAANYGYTF
>TRBD2|TRBJ2-3|.|TRBV29-1
TGCAGCGTTGAGGGACTAGTGGGGGGCACAGGTACGCAGTATTTT
CSVEGLVGGTGTQYF
>TRBD1|TRBJ2-7|.|TRBV28
TGTGCCAGTCATTCCTACGGGACAGGTACCTACGAGCAGTACTTC
CASHSYGTGTYEQYF
>.|TRBJ1-2|few|TRBV20-1
TGCAGTGCTAGTGGCCGAACGGGTGGCTACACCTTC
CSASGRTGGYTF
>TRBD1|TRBJ2-5|.|TRBV29-1
TGCAGCGTTGAGTGGGCGAGACAGGGGACAGGAGAGACCCAGTACTTC
CSVEWARQGTGETQYF
>TRBD2|TRBJ2-1|few|TRBV12-3/TRBV12-4
TGTGCCAGCAGTCCGCTAGCGGGGGAAGACAATGAGCAGTTCTTC
CASSPLAGEDNEQFF
>TRBD1|TRBJ1-1|.|TRBV10-1
TGCGTCAGCAGTGAGTCGACAGGGCGGAACGCTGAAGCTTTCTTT
CVSSESTGRNAEAFF
>TRBD2|TRBJ2-7|many|TRBV20-1
TGCAGTGCTAGCATGCCGGGAGGGGGATACGAGCAGTACTTC
CSASMPGGGYEQYF
>TRBD2|TRBJ2-1|.|TRBV5-4
TGTGTCAGCAGCTTTCTAGCGGGAGGGGTCTACATTGAGCAGTTCTTC
CVSSFLAGGVYIEQFF
>TRBD1|TRBJ1-1|.|TRBV12-3/TRBV12-4
TGTGCCAGTAGTTTAGTTTTCAGGGGGTGCACTGAAGCTTTCTTT
CASSLVFRGCTEAFF
>.|TRBJ2-7|.|TRBV7-8
TGTGCCAGCAGCTTAGAACAGCTCGATCTATCCTACGAGCAGTACTTC
CASSLEQLDLSYEQYF